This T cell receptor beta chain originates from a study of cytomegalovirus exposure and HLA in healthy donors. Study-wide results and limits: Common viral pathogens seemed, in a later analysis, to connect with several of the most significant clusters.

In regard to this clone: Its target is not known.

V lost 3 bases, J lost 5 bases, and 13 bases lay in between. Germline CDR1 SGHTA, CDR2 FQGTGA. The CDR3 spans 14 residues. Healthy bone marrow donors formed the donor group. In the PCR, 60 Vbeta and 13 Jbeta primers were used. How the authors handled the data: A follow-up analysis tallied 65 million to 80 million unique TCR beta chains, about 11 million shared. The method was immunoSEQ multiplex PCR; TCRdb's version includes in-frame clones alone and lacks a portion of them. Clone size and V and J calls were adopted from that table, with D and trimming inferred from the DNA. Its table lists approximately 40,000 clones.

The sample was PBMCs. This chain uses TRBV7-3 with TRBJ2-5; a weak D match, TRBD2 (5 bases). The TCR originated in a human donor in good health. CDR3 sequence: CASSLTGSGETQYF. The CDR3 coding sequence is TGTGCCAGCAGCTTGACGGGATCGGGGGAGACCCAGTACTTC.